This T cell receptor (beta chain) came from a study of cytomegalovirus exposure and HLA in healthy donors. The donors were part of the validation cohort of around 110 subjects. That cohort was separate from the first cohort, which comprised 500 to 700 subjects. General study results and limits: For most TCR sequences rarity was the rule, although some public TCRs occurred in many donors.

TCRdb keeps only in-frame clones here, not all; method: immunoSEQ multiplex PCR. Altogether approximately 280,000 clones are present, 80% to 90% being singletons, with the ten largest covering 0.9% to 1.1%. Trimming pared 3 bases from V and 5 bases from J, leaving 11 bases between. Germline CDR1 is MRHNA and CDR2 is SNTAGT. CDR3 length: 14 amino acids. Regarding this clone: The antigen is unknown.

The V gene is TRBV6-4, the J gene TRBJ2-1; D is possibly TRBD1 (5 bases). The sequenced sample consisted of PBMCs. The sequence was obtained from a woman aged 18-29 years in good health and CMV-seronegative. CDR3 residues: CASSEAGFHNEQFF. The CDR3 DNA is TGTGCCAGCAGTGAGGCAGGGTTCCACAATGAGCAGTTCTTC.